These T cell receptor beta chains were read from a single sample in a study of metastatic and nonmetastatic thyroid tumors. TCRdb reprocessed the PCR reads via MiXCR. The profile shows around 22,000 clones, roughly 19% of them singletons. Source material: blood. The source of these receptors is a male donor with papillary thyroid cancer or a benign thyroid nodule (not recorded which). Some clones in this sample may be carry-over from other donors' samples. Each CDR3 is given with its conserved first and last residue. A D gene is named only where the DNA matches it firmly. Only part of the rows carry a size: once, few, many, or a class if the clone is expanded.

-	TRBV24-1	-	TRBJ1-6	CATWVTWIAEGTFFNSPLHF	TGTGCCACCTGGGTTACTTGGATAGCGGAGGGGACGTTTTTTAATTCACCCCTCCACTTT
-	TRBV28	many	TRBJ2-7	CASNSQVTSPSIYEQYF	TGTGCCAGCAATAGTCAAGTGACTTCCCCCTCTATCTACGAGCAGTACTTC
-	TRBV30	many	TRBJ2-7	CAWRGNRPYEQYF	TGTGCCTGGAGGGGGAACCGTCCCTACGAGCAGTACTTC
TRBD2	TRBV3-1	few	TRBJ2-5	CASSQASGMETQYF	TGTGCCAGCAGCCAAGCTAGCGGGATGGAGACCCAGTACTTC
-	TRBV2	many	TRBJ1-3	CATGTESGNTIYF	TGTGCCACCGGGACCGAATCTGGAAACACCATATATTTT
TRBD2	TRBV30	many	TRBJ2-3	CAWNLLAGHTDTQYF	TGTGCCTGGAACCTGCTAGCGGGACACACAGATACGCAGTATTTT
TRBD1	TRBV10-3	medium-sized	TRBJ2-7	CAFGTGGPHEQYF	TGTGCCTTCGGGACAGGGGGCCCCCACGAGCAGTACTTC
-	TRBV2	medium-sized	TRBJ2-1	CASSPSDNEQFF	TGTGCCAGCAGCCCCAGTGACAATGAGCAGTTCTTC
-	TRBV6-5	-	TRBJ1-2	CASSSPSSKGYTF	TGTGCCAGCAGTTCCCCTAGTTCTAAGGGCTACACCTTC
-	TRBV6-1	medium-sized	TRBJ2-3	CASRYQRELTDTQYF	TGTGCCAGCAGGTACCAACGGGAACTCACAGATACGCAGTATTTT
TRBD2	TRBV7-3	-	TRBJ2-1	CASSPLAGVYNEQFF	TGTGCCAGCAGCCCATTAGCGGGAGTCTACAATGAGCAGTTCTTC
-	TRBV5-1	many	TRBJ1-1	CASSVSMNTEAFF	TGCGCCAGCAGCGTGTCCATGAACACTGAAGCTTTCTTT
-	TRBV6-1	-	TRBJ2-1	CASILSPCAEQFF	TGTGCCAGCATCCTCTCTCCGTGTGCTGAGCAGTTCTTC
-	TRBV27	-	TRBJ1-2	CASRHPQPTYGYTF	TGTGCCAGCAGACACCCCCAACCGACCTATGGCTACACCTTC
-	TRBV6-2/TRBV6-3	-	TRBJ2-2	CASRLLGAGELFF	TGTGCCAGCAGATTACTAGGCGCCGGGGAGCTGTTTTTT
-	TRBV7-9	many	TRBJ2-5	CASSLERTRGGETQYF	TGTGCCAGCAGCTTAGAGCGGACCCGAGGCGGGGAGACCCAGTACTTC
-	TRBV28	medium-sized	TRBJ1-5	CASTPAGYGQPQHF	TGTGCCAGCACCCCGGCAGGGTACGGTCAGCCCCAGCATTTT
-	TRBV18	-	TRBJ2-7	CASSRRPVTLFFVYEQYF	TGTGCCAGCTCGCGGCGTCCGGTAACCCTTTTTTTTGTGTACGAGCAGTACTTC
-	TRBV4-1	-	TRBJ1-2	CASSQERFVTGHGSGYTF	TGCGCCAGCAGCCAAGAAAGATTCGTAACAGGCCACGGAAGTGGCTACACCTTC
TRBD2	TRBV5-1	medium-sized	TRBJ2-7	CASSPLGGKEDEQYF	TGCGCCAGCAGCCCCCTGGGAGGGAAGGAGGACGAGCAGTACTTC
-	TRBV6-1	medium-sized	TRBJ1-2	CASREGISYGYTF	TGTGCCAGCAGAGAAGGGATTAGCTATGGCTACACCTTC
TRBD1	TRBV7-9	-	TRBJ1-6	CASSFSGGSSPLHF	TGTGCCAGCAGCTTTTCAGGGGGCAGTTCACCCCTCCACTTT
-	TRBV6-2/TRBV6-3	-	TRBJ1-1	CASSPGMVTEAFF	TGTGCCAGCAGCCCCGGCATGGTAACTGAAGCTTTCTTT
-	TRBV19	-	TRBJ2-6	CASISAVTCRSGANVLTF	TGTGCCAGTATCAGTGCCGTGACATGCCGCTCTGGGGCCAACGTCCTGACTTTC
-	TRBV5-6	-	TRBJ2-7	CASREGFSYEQYF	TGTGCCAGCAGAGAGGGTTTCTCCTACGAGCAGTACTTC
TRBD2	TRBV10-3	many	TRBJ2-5	CAISGLLTSGTTQYF	TGTGCCATCAGCGGACTTCTGACTAGCGGGACCACCCAGTACTTC
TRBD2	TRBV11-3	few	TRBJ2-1	CASSLGLGSGGASGNEQFF	TGTGCCAGCAGCTTAGGGTTGGGTAGCGGGGGGGCCTCCGGGAATGAGCAGTTCTTC
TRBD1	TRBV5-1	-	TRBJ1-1	CASSPRDRENTEAFF	TGCGCCAGCAGCCCGAGGGACAGAGAGAACACTGAAGCTTTCTTT
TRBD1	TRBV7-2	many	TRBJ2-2	CASSGQGLNTGELFF	TGTGCCAGCAGTGGACAGGGGCTAAACACCGGGGAGCTGTTTTTT
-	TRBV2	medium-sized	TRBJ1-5	CASSESGVEQPQHF	TGTGCCAGCAGTGAATCAGGGGTTGAGCAGCCCCAGCATTTT
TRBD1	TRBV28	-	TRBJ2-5	CASNLGGGQETQYF	TGTGCCAGCAATTTAGGGGGCGGCCAAGAGACCCAGTACTTC
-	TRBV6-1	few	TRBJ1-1	CASSDGPSSADF	TGCGCCAGCAGTGATGGCCCCTCGAGTGCTGACTTT
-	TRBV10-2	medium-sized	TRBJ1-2	CASSWAEVGYGYTF	TGCGCCAGCAGTTGGGCGGAAGTTGGCTATGGCTACACCTTC
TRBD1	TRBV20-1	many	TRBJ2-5	CSASRTGSLQETQYF	TGCAGTGCTAGCCGGACAGGGTCCCTCCAAGAGACCCAGTACTTC
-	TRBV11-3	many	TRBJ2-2	CASSAAFSAGELFF	TGTGCCAGCAGCGCCGCTTTCAGCGCCGGGGAGCTGTTTTTT
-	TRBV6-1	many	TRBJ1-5	CASTPGGRGGQPQHF	TGTGCCAGCACCCCGGGGGGAAGGGGCGGCCAGCCCCAGCATTTT
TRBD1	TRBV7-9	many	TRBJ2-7	CASSLQGTATYEQYF	TGTGCCAGCAGCTTACAGGGGACAGCAACCTACGAGCAGTACTTC
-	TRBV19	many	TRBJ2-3	CASTPQGGIWDTQYF	TGTGCCAGTACCCCCCAGGGCGGGATTTGGGATACGCAGTATTTT